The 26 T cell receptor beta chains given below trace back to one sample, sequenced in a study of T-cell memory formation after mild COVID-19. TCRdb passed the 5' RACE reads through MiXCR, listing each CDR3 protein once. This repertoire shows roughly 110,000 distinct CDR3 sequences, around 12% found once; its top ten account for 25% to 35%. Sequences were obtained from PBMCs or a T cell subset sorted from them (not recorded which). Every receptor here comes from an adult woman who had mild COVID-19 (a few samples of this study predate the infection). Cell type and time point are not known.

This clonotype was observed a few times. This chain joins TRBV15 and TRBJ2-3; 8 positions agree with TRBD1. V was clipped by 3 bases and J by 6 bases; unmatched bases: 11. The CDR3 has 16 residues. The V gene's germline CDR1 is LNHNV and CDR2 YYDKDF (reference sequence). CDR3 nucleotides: TGTGCCACCAGCAGCGGACAGGGAGGAGAAACGGATACGCAGTATTTT. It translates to CATSSGQGGETDTQYF.

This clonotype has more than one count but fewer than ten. The CDR3 region has the DNA TGTGCCAGCAGCCAAATCCAGACAGCAACCTACGAGCAGTACTTC. It codes for CASSQIQTATYEQYF. The V and J genes are TRBV6-2 or TRBV6-3 and TRBJ2-7; TRBD1 is a possible D gene (5 bases). This CDR3 has 15 residues. V shed 6 bases and J shed 2 bases, with 17 bases lying between them. Germline V gene lookup returns CDR1 MNHEY and CDR2 SVGEGT.

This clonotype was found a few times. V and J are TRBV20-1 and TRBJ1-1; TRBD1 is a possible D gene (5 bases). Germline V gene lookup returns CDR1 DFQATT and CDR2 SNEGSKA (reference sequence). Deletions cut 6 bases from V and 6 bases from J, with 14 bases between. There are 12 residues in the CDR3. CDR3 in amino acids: CSAEGDAAEAFF. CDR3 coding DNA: TGCAGTGCGGAAGGGGATGCGGCTGAAGCTTTCTTT.

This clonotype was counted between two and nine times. The CDR3 region has the DNA TGTGCCAGCAGCTTAGCGACAGACTATCAGCCCCAGCATTTT. Protein sequence: CASSLATDYQPQHF. The chain recombines TRBV7-2 with TRBJ1-5; the D gene is possibly TRBD1 (5 bases). The germline V gene has CDR1 SGHTA and CDR2 FQGNSA. V was trimmed by 0 bases and J by 5 bases, leaving 8 bases between them. CDR3 length: 14 residues.

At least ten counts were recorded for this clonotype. CDR3 sequence reads: CASSVQGSSYEQYF. CDR3 sequence (DNA): TGTGCCAGCAGCGTACAGGGGAGCTCCTACGAGCAGTACTTC. The chain uses TRBV9 and TRBJ2-7; tentative D call: TRBD1 (6 bases). The CDR3 spans 14 residues. Germline assignment: CDR1 SGDLS and CDR2 YYNGEE. V lost 1 base to trimming and J lost 0 bases, with 8 bases between them.

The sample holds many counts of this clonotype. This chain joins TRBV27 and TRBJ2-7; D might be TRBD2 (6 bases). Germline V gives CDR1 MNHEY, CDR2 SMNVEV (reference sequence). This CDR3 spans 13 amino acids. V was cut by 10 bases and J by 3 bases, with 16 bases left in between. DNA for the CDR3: TGTGCCACGGCGGGACCTGATCTCTACGAGCAGTACTTC. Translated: CATAGPDLYEQYF.

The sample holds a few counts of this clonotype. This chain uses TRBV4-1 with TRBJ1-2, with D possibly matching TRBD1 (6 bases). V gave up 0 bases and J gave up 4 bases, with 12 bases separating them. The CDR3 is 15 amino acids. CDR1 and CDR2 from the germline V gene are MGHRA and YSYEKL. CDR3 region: CASSQDSGAIYGYTF. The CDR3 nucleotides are TGCGCCAGCAGCCAAGATTCGGGGGCCATCTATGGCTACACCTTC.

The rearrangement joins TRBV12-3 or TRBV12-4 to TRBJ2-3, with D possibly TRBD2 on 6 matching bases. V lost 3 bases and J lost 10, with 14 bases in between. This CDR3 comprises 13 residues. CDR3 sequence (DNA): TGTGCCAGCAGTTTCGGAGGGTCAGACGCGCAGTATTTT. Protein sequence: CASSFGGSDAQYF.

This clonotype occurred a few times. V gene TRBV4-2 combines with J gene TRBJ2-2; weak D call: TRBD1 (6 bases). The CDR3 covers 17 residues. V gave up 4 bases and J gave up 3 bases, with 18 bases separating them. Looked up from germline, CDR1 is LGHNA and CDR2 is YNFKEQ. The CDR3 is CASSPQGRVMYTGELFF. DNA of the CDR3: TGTGCCAGCAGCCCTCAGGGGCGGGTTATGTACACCGGGGAGCTGTTTTTT.

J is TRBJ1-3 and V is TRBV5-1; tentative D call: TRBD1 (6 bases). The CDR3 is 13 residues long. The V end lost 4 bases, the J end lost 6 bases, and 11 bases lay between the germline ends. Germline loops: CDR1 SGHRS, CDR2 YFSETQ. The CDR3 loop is CASSLGAANTIYF. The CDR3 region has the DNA TGCGCCAGCAGCCTGGGGGCCGCAAACACCATATATTTT.

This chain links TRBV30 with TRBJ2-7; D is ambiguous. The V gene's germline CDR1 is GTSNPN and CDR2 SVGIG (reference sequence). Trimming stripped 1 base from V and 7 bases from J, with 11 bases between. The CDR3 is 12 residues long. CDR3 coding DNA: TGTGCCTGGAGTGGTGTCGGCAGGGAGCAGTACTTC. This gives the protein CAWSGVGREQYF.

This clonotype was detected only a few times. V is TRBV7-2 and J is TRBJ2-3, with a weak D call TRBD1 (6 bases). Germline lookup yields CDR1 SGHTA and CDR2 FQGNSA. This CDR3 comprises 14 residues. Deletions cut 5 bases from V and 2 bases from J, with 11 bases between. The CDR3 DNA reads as TGTGCCAGCAGCCCGGACAGTCTCACAGATACGCAGTATTTT. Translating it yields CASSPDSLTDTQYF.

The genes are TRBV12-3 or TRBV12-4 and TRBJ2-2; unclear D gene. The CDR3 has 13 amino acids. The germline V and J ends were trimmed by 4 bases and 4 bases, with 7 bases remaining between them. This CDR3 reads CASSSTSTGELFF. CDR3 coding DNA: TGTGCCAGCAGTTCGACATCCACCGGGGAGCTGTTTTTT.

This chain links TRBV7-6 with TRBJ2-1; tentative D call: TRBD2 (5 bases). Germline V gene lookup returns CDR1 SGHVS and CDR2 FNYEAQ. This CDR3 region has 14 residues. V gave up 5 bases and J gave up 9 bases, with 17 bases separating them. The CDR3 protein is CASSPGRGLGEQFF. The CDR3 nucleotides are TGTGCCAGCAGCCCGGGGAGAGGATTGGGTGAGCAGTTCTTC.

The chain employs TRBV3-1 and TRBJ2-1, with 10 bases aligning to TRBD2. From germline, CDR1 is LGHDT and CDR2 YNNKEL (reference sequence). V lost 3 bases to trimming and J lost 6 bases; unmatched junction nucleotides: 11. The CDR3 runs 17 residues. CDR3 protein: CASSHLQREGLRNEQFF. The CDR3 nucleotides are TGTGCCAGCAGCCACCTTCAGCGGGAGGGCCTCCGCAATGAGCAGTTCTTC.

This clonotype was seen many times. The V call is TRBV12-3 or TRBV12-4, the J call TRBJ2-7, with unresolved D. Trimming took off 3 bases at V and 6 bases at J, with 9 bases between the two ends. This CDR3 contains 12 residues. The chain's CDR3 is CASSLSGSEQYF. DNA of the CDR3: TGTGCCAGCAGTTTGTCCGGATCCGAGCAGTACTTC.

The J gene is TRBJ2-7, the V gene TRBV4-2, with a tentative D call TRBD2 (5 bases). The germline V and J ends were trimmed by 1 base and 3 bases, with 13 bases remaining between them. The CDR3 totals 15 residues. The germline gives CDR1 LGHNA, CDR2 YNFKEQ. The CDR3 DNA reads TGTGCCAGCAGCCAAGTTATTACCGGAGGCTACGAGCAGTACTTC. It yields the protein CASSQVITGGYEQYF.

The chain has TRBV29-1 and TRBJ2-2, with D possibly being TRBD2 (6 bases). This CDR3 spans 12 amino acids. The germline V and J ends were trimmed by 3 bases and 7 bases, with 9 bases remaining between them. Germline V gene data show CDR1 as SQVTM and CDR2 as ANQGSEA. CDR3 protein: CSVEEGYGELFF. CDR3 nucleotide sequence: TGCAGCGTTGAGGAGGGATACGGGGAGCTGTTTTTT.

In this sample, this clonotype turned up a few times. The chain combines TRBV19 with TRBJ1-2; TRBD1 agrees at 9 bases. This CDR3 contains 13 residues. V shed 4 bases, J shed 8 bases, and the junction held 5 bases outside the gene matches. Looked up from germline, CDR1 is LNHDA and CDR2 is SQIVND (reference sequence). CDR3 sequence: CASSNRDRDGYTF. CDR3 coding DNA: TGTGCCAGTAGTAACCGGGACAGGGACGGCTACACCTTC.

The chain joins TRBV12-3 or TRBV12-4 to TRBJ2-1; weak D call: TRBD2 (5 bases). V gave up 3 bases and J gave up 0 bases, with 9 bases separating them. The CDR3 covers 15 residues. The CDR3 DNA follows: TGTGCCAGCAGTTTCGGGATGAGCTCCTACAATGAGCAGTTCTTC. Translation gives CASSFGMSSYNEQFF.

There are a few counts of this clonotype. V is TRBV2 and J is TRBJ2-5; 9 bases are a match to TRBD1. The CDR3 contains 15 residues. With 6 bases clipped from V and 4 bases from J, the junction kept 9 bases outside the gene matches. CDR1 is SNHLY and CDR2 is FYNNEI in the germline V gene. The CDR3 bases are TGTGCCAGCAGGGTGGACAGGGGAGGGAGAGAGACCCAGTACTTC. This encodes CASRVDRGGRETQYF.

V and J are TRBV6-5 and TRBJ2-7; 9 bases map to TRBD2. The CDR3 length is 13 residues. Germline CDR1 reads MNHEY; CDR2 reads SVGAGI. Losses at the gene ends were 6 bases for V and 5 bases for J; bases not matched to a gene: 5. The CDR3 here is CASSYGLANEQYF. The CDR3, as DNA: TGTGCCAGCAGCTACGGACTAGCGAACGAGCAGTACTTC.

DNA of the CDR3: TGCAGTGCCCCCCCGGACAGGGGAGGGACTGAAGCTTTCTTT. Amino acids: CSAPPDRGGTEAFF. This chain joins TRBV20-1 and TRBJ1-1; 9 nucleotides align to TRBD1. Germline V gives CDR1 DFQATT, CDR2 SNEGSKA (reference sequence). V gave up 6 bases and J gave up 5 bases; unmatched junction bases: 10. The CDR3 covers 14 residues.

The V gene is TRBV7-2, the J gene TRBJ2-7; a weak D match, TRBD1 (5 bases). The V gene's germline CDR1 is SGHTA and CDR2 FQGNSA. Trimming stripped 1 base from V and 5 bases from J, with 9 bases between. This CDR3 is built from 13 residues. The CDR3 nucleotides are TGTGCCAGCAGCTTAGGGTGGGGCAACGAGCAGTACTTC. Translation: CASSLGWGNEQYF. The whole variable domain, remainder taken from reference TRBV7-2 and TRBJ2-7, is GAGVSQSPSNKVTEKGKDVELRCDPISGHTALYWYRQSLGQGLEFLIYFQGNSAPDKSGLPSDRFSAERTGGSVSTLTIQRTQQEDSAVYLCASSLGWGNEQYFGPGTRLTVT.

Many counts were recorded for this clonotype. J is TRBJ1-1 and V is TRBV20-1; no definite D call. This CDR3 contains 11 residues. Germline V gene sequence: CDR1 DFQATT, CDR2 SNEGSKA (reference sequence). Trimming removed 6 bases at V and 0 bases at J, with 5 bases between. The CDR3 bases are TGCAGTGCCACGGTGAACACTGAAGCTTTCTTT. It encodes CSATVNTEAFF.

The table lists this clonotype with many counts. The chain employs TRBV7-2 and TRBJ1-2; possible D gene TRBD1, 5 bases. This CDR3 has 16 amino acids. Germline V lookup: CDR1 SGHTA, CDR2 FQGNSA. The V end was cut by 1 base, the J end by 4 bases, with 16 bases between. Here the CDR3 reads CASSLGDRFGSYGYTF. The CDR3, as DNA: TGTGCCAGCAGCTTAGGGGACCGCTTCGGCTCCTATGGCTACACCTTC.